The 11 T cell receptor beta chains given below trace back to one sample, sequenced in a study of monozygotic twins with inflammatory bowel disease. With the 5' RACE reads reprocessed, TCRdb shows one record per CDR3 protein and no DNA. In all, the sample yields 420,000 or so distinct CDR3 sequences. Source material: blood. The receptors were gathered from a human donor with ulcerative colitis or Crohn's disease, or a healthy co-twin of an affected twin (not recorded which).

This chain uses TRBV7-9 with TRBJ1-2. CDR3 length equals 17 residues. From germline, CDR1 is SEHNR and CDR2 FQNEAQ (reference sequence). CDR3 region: CASSPLRGMPANYGYTF.

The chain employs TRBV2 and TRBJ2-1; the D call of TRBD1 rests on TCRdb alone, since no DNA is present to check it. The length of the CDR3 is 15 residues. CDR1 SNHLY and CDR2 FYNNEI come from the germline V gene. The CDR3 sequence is CASSEDQGSYNEQFF.

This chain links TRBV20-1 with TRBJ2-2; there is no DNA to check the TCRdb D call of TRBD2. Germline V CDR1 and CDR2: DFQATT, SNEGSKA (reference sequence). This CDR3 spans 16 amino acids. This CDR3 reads CSATHRQRGNTGELFF.

The chain's CDR3 is CASSQRNRGPDTQYF. The rearrangement links TRBV7-9 to TRBJ2-3; lacking DNA, the TRBD1 call made by TCRdb goes unchecked. Germline V gene sequence: CDR1 SEHNR, CDR2 FQNEAQ (reference sequence). The CDR3 runs 15 residues.

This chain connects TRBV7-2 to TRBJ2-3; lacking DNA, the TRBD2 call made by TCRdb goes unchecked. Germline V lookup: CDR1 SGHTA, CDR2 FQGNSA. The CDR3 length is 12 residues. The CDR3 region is CASSLGVATQYF.

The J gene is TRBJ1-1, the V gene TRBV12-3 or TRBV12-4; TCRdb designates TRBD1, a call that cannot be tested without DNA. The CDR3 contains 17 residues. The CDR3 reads CASSLPPGQPMNTEAFF.

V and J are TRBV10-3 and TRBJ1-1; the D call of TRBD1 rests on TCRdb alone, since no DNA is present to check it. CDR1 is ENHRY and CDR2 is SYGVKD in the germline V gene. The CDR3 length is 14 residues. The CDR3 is CAISEGQGPSEAFF.

The CDR3 loop reads CASSLAVQGSGYTF. This chain connects TRBV12-3 or TRBV12-4 to TRBJ1-2; no DNA is available, so the TRBD1 call from TCRdb remains unchecked. The CDR3 is 14 amino acids.

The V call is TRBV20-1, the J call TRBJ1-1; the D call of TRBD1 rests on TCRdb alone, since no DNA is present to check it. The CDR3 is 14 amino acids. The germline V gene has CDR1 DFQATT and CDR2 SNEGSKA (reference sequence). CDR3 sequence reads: CSARGQGGVTEAFF.

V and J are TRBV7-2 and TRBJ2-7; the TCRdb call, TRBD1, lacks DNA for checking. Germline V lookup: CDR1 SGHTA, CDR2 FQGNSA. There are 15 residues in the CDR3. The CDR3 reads CASSLKGADFYEQYF.

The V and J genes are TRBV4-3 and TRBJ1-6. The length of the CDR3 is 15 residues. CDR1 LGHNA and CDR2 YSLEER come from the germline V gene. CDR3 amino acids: CASSPLVVVDAPLHF.